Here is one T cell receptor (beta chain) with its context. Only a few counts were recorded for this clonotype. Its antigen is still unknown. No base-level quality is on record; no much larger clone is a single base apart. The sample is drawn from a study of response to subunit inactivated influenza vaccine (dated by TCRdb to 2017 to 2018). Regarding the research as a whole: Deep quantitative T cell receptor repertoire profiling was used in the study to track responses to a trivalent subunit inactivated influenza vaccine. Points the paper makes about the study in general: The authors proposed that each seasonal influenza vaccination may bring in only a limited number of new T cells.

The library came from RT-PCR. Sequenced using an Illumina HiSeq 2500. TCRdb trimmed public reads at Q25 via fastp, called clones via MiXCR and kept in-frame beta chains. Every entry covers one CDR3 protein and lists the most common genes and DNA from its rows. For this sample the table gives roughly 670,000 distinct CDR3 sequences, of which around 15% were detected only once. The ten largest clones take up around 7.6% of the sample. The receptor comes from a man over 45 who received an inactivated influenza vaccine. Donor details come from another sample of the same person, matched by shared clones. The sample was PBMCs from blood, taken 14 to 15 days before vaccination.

The sequenced DNA: TGTGCCACCGCATGGTCTCGAGGGACTACCTACGAGCAGTACTTC. Its protein product is CATAWSRGTTYEQYF. The chain employs TRBV6-1 and TRBJ2-7, with 7 middle bases fitting TRBD2. Spanning cysteine to phenylalanine, the CDR3 consists of 15 amino acids. Of the read, only the CDR3 DNA is kept; its 45 bases are in frame from base 1. V lost 10 bases and J lost 2 bases, and the count of bases not matched to a germline gene is 14. The germline V gene specifies MNHNS as CDR1 and SASEGT as CDR2.